This paragraph covers one T cell receptor (beta chain) sequence. These data are taken from a study of control samples from healthy donors and cancer patients. Per germline, CDR1 MGHDK and CDR2 SYGVNS. J gave up 1 base and V 4 bases, and 3 bases lay outside the gene matches. The CDR3 is 15 amino acids. This table comes from immunoSEQ multiplex PCR, and its TCRdb copy is limited to in-frame clones, with some not included. Of about 160,000 clones in the sample, roughly 94% are singletons; the top ten hold 13% to 15%. The V call is TRBV25-1, the J call TRBJ1-1; 10 nucleotides agree with TRBD1. What was sequenced was PBMCs. The receptor was derived from a man aged 60 to 75 with colorectal cancer. The CDR3 spells CASSGGQGTNTEAFF. CDR3 DNA: TGTGCCAGCAGTGGGGGACAGGGGACGAACACTGAAGCTTTCTTT.